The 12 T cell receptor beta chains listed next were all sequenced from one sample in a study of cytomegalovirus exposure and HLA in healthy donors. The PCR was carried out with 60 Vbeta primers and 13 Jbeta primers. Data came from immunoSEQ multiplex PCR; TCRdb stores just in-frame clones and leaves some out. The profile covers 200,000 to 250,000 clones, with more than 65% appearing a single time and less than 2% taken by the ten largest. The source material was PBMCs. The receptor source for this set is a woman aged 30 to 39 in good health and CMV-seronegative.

As DNA, the CDR3 is TGTGCCAGCAGTTTTGAGACAGGGGGCGACGAGCAGTACTTC. It specifies CASSFETGGDEQYF. The chain employs TRBV27 and TRBJ2-7; 10 bases map to TRBD1. The V gene's germline CDR1 is MNHEY and CDR2 SMNVEV (reference sequence). This CDR3 comprises 14 residues. The trim removed 3 bases at V and 5 bases at J, leaving 4 bases unmatched.

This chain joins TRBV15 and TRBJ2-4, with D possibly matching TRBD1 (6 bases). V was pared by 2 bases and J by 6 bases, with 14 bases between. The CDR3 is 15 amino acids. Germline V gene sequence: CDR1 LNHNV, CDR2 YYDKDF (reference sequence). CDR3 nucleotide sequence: TGTGCCACCAGCAGATACGGGACATCCTTAAACATTCAGTACTTC. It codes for CATSRYGTSLNIQYF.

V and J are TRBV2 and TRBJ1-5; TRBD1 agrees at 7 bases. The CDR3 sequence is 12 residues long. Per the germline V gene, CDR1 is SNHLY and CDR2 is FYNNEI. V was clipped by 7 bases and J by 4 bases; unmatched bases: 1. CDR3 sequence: CASNRGNQPQHF. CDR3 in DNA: TGTGCCAGCAACAGGGGAAATCAGCCCCAGCATTTT.

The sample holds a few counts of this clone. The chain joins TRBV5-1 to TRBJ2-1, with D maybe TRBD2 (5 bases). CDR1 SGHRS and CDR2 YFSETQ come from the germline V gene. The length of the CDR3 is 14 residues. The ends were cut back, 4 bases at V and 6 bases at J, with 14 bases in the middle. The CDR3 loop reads CASSPRGGSNEQFF. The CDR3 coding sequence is TGCGCCAGCAGCCCCCGGGGTGGCTCCAATGAGCAGTTCTTC.

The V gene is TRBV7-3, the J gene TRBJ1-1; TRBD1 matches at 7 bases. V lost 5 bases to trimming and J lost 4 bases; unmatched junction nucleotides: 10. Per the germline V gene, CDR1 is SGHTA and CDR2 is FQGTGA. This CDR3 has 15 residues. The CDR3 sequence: CASSPGRGRATEAFF. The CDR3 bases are TGTGCCAGCAGCCCGGGTAGGGGGCGGGCCACTGAAGCTTTCTTT.

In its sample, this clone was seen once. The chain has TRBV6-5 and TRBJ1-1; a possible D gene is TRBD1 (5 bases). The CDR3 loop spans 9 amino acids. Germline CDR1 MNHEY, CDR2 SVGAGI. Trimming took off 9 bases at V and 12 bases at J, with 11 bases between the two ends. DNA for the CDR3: TGTGCCAGTGGGGCCATCCCTTTCTTT. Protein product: CASGAIPFF.

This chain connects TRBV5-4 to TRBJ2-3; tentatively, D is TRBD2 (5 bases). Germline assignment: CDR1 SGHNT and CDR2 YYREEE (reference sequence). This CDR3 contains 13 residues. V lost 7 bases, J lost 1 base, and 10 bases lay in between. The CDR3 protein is CASALRGTDTQYF. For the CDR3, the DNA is TGTGCCAGCGCGCTGAGGGGCACAGATACGCAGTATTTT.

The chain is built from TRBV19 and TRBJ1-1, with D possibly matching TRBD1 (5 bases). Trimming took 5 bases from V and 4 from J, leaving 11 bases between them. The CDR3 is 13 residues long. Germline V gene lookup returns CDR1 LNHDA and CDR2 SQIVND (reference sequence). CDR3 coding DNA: TGTGCCAGTAGTTTTAGACAGCTCACTGAAGCTTTCTTT. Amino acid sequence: CASSFRQLTEAFF.

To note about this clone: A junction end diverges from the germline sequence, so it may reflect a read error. The CDR3 nucleotides are TGTGCCCGCACGCGACTAGCGGGAGCCAGCGAGCAGTCCTTC. Protein sequence: CARTRLAGASEQSF. V usage is TRBV2 and J usage is TRBJ2-7, with 12 bases matching TRBD2. Germline lookup yields CDR1 SNHLY and CDR2 FYNNEI. CDR3 length: 14 residues.

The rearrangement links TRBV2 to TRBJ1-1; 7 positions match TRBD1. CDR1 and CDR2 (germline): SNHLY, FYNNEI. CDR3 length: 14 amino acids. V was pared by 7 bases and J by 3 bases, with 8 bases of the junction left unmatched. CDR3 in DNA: TGTGCCAGCAAGTTACAGGGGACGTACACTGAAGCTTTCTTT. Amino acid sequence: CASKLQGTYTEAFF. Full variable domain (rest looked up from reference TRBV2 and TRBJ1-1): EPEVTQTPSHQVTQMGQEVILRCVPISNHLYFYWYRQILGQKVEFLVSFYNNEISEKSEIFDDQFSVERPDGSNFTLKIRSTKLEDSAMYFCASKLQGTYTEAFFGQGTRLTVV.

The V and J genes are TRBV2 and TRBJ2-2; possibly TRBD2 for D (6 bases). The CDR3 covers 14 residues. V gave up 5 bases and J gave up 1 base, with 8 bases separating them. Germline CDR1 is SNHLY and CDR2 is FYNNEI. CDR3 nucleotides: TGTGCCAGCAGTCCCGGGAGGAACACCGGGGAGCTGTTTTTT. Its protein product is CASSPGRNTGELFF.

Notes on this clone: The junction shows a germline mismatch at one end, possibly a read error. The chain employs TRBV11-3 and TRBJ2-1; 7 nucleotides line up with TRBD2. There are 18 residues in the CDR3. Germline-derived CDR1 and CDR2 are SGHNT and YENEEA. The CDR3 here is CAISLDHGSGSNYNEQFF. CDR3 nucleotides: TGTGCCATCAGCTTAGATCACGGTAGCGGGTCCAATTACAATGAGCAGTTCTTC.